These 11 T cell receptor beta chains originate from one sample sequenced in a study of identical twins. TCRdb itself ran the 5' RACE reads through MiXCR, one entry per CDR3 protein. The sample carries approximately 530,000 distinct CDR3 sequences, more than 20% recorded once. The sample was also reused in another study, on yellow fever vaccine responses in identical twins.

The sample comprised CD4+ T cells sorted from blood. Source of these receptors: a woman aged 18 to 35 in good health.

This clonotype showed up just a few times. This sequence joins TRBV12-3 or TRBV12-4 and TRBJ1-3, with a tentative D call TRBD1 (6 bases). V lost 6 bases and J 5 bases, leaving 14 bases between the germline ends. The CDR3 has 14 residues. CDR3 nucleotide sequence: TGTGCCAGCAGCGCCCAGGGGATCAGAAACACCATATATTTT. This encodes CASSAQGIRNTIYF.

The chain uses TRBV4-2 and TRBJ2-2, with TRBD1 matching 10 bases. The CDR3 is 17 residues long. From germline, CDR1 is LGHNA and CDR2 YNFKEQ. V was clipped by 4 bases and J by 4 bases; unmatched bases: 9. The CDR3 sequence is CASSPPTGGASTGELFF. In nucleotides, the CDR3 is TGTGCCAGCAGCCCCCCGACAGGGGGCGCTTCCACCGGGGAGCTGTTTTTT.

The V call is TRBV10-2, the J call TRBJ2-1; 7 nucleotides match TRBD2. CDR3 length: 13 residues. V was pared by 0 bases and J by 9 bases, with 2 bases of the junction left unmatched. The germline CDR1 and CDR2 sequences are WSHSY and SAAADI. CDR3 protein: CASSESTGGEQFF. CDR3 bases: TGCGCCAGCAGTGAGTCGACGGGGGGTGAGCAGTTCTTC.

A few counts support this clonotype. The chain is built from TRBV18 and TRBJ1-4, with TRBD1 matching over 9 bases. The CDR3 has 15 amino acids. The V and J ends lost 6 bases and 8 bases, in that order; junction bases with no gene match: 10. In germline, CDR1 is KGHSH, CDR2 LQKENI. For the CDR3, the DNA is TGTGCCAGCTCTGCACAGGGGGCGCCGGGGGAAAAACTGTTTTTT. It specifies CASSAQGAPGEKLFF.

The V call is TRBV5-1, the J call TRBJ1-2; 7 bases map to TRBD1. The CDR3 has 14 amino acids. J lost 9 bases, V lost 9 bases, and 17 bases had no gene match. Germline-derived CDR1 and CDR2 are SGHRS and YFSETQ. In DNA form, the CDR3 reads TGCGCCACCGATACGACAGGGCAGAGGGGAAGCTACACCTTC. The encoded protein is CATDTTGQRGSYTF.

This rearrangement joins TRBV12-3 or TRBV12-4 to TRBJ2-5, with 11 bases fitting TRBD2. J gave up 5 bases and V 6 bases, and 2 bases lay outside the gene matches. The CDR3 length is 13 residues. The CDR3 loop is CASRLAGVETQYF. CDR3 DNA: TGTGCCAGCAGACTAGCGGGAGTTGAGACCCAGTACTTC.

This clonotype was seen only a few times. The rearrangement links TRBV11-1 to TRBJ2-1; no clear D. Germline CDR1 reads SGHAT; CDR2 reads FQDESV (reference sequence). The CDR3 spans 14 residues. Trimming took off 5 bases at V and 5 bases at J, with 13 bases between the two ends. The DNA for the CDR3 is TGTGCCAGCAGCGTCCCCCGAGATGACAATGAGCAGTTCTTC. Amino acid sequence: CASSVPRDDNEQFF.

This clonotype was recorded a few times. V and J are TRBV20-1 and TRBJ2-1; TRBD2 matches 8 bases. Germline V gene sequence: CDR1 DFQATT, CDR2 SNEGSKA (reference sequence). V was clipped by 0 bases and J by 3 bases; unmatched bases: 16. The length of the CDR3 is 19 residues. Here the CDR3 DNA reads TGCAGTGCTAGAGAGAGGGTCCGGAGCGGGAGAGGAATCTACAATGAGCAGTTCTTC. Residues: CSARERVRSGRGIYNEQFF.

The V gene is TRBV12-3 or TRBV12-4, the J gene TRBJ2-1, with D perhaps matching TRBD2 (6 bases). The CDR3 extends over 16 amino acids. Trimming shortened V by 7 bases and J by 4 bases, and 20 bases separated the two germline ends. The CDR3 spells CASKLGRNRLYNEQFF. The DNA for the CDR3 is TGTGCCAGCAAACTGGGGAGGAACCGATTATACAATGAGCAGTTCTTC.

This clonotype has just a few counts. The chain has TRBV5-1 and TRBJ2-5; D ambiguous. The CDR3 contains 15 residues. Germline V lookup: CDR1 SGHRS, CDR2 YFSETQ. With 6 bases removed from V and 2 bases from J, the gap between germline ends came to 17 bases. The chain's CDR3 is CASMTQAGIQETQYF. The CDR3 nucleotides are TGCGCCAGCATGACCCAGGCAGGAATACAAGAGACCCAGTACTTC.

In this sample, this clonotype turned up a few times. The V call is TRBV6-5, the J call TRBJ2-7; possibly TRBD2 for D (6 bases). This CDR3 has 12 amino acids. V was trimmed by 4 bases and J by 2 bases, leaving 6 bases between them. Germline CDR1 is MNHEY and CDR2 is SVGAGI. The CDR3 is CASSWGAYEQYV. DNA for the CDR3: TGTGCCAGCAGTTGGGGGGCCTACGAGCAGTACGTC.